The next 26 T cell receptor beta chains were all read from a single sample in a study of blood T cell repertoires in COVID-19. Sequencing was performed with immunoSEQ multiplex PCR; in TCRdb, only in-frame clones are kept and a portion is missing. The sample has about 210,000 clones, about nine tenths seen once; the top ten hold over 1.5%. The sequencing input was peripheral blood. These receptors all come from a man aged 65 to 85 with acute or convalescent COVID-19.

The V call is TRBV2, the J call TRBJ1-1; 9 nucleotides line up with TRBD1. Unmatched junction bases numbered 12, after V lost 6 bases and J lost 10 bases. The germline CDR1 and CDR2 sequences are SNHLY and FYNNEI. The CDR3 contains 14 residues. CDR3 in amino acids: CASRPRSTGGRAFF. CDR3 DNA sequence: TGTGCCAGCAGGCCACGTTCGACAGGGGGTCGAGCTTTCTTT.

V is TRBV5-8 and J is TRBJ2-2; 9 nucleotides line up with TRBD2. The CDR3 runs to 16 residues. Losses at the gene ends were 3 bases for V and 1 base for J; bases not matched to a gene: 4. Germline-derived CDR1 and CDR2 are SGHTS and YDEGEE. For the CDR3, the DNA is TGTGCCAGCAGCTCAGGACTAGCGAGGAACACCGGGGAGCTGTTTTTT. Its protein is CASSSGLARNTGELFF.

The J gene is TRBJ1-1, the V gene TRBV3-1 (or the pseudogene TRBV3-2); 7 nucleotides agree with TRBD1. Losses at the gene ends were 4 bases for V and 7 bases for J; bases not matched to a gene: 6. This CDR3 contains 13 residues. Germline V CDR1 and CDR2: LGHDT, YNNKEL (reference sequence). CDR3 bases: TGTGCCAGCAGCCTTCGAGGACAGGTTGAAGCTTTCTTT. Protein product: CASSLRGQVEAFF.

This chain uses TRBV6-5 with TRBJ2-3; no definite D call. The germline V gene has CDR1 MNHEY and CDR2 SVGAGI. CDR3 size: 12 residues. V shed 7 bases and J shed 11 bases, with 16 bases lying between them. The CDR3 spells CASTSTYPEQYF. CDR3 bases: TGTGCCAGCACTTCCACCTACCCCGAGCAGTATTTT.

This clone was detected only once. Written as DNA, the CDR3 is TGTGCCAGCAGCCAAGCTCAGCGGGAGGACGAGCAGTACTTC. Translation gives CASSQAQREDEQYF. The chain carries TRBV4-2 and TRBJ2-7; 9 positions match TRBD2. The CDR3 extends over 14 amino acids. From germline, CDR1 is LGHNA and CDR2 YNFKEQ. With V trimmed by 1 base and J by 5 bases, 3 bases remained unmatched.

This chain's CDR3 is CASSQDHGQGRGTEQYF. The DNA for the CDR3 is TGTGCCAGCAGCCAAGACCACGGACAGGGTCGAGGCACCGAGCAGTACTTC. The chain is built from TRBV3-1 (or the pseudogene TRBV3-2) and TRBJ2-7, with TRBD1 matching over 8 bases. This CDR3 comprises 17 residues. Germline CDR1 reads LGHDT; CDR2 reads YNNKEL (reference sequence). Germline trimming cut 0 bases from V and 6 bases from J; bases unmatched to any gene: 13.

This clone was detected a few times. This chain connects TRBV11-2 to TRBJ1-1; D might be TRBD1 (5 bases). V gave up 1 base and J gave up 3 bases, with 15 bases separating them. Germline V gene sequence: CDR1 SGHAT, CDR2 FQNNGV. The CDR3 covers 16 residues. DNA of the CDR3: TGTGCCAGCAGCTTAGTAGGCTGGGGGAGGGACACTGAAGCTTTCTTT. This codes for CASSLVGWGRDTEAFF.

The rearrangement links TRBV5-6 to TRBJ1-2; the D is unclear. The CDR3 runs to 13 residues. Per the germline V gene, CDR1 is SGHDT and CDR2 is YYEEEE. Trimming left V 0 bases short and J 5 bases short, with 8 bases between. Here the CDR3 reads CASSLASGYGYTF. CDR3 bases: TGTGCCAGCAGCTTGGCTTCGGGGTATGGCTACACCTTC.

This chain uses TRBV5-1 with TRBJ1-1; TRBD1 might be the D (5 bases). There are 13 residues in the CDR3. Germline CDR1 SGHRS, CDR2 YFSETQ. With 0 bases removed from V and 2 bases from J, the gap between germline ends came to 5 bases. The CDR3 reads CASSLGTNTEAFF. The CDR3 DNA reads TGCGCCAGCAGCTTGGGGACAAACACTGAAGCTTTCTTT.

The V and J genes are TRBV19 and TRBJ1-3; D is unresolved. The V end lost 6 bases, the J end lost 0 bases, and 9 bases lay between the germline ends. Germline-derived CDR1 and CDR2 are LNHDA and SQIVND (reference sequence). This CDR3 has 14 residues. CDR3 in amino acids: CASSLRDSGNTIYF. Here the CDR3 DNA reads TGTGCCAGTAGCTTACGGGACTCTGGAAACACCATATATTTT.

The CDR3 bases are TGTGCCAGCAGTGAAGCGGGTAGCAGCGGAGGGGGCACAGATACGCAGTATTTT. It specifies CASSEAGSSGGGTDTQYF. The gene calls are TRBV2 and TRBJ2-3; D might be TRBD2 (6 bases). Germline CDR1 SNHLY, CDR2 FYNNEI. Trimming left V 0 bases short and J 1 base short, with 17 bases between. This CDR3 region has 18 residues.

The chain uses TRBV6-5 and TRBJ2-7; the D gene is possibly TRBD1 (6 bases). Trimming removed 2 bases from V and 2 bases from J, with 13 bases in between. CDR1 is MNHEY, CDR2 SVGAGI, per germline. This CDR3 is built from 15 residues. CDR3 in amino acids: CASSYPGQGTYEQYF. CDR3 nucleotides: TGTGCCAGCAGTTACCCAGGCCAGGGGACCTACGAGCAGTACTTC.

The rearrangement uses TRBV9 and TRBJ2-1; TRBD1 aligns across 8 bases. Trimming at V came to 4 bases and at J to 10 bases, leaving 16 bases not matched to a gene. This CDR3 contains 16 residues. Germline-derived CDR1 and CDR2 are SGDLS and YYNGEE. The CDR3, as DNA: TGTGCCAGCAGCCCCTACTCGACAGGGGTTGGGGGGGAGCAGTTCTTC. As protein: CASSPYSTGVGGEQFF.

DNA of the CDR3: TGTGCCAGCAGTCCCGGGACAGGGTACTCTGGGGCCAACGTCCTGACTTTC. It is translated as CASSPGTGYSGANVLTF. The rearrangement uses TRBV7-9 and TRBJ2-6; 9 positions agree with TRBD1. The CDR3 totals 17 residues. Trimming removed 6 bases from V and 0 bases from J; junction bases left unmatched: 6. Germline CDR1 and CDR2: SEHNR and FQNEAQ (reference sequence).

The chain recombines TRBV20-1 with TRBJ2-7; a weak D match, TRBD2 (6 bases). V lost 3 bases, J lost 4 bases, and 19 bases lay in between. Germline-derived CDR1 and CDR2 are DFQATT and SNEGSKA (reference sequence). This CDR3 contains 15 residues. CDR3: CSASQGAGLGYEQYF. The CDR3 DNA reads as TGCAGTGCTAGTCAAGGAGCGGGCTTGGGGTACGAGCAGTACTTC.

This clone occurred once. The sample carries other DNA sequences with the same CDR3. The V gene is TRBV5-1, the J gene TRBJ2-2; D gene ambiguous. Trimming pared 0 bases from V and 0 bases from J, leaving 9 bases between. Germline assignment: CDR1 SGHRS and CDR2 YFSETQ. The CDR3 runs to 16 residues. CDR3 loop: CASSLGRGTNTGELFF. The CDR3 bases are TGCGCCAGCAGCTTGGGGAGAGGCACGAACACCGGGGAGCTGTTTTTT.

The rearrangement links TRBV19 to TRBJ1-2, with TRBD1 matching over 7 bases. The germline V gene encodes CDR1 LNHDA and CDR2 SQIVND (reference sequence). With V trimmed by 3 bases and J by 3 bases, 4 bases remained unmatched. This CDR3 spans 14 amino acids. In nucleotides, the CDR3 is TGTGCCAGTAGTATGGGGGACAGCCACTATGGCTACACCTTC. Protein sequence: CASSMGDSHYGYTF. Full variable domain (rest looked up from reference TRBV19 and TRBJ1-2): DGGITQSPKYLFRKEGQNVTLSCEQNLNHDAMYWYRQDPGQGLRLIYYSQIVNDFQKGDIAEGYSVSREKKESFPLTVTSAQKNPTAFYLCASSMGDSHYGYTFGSGTRLTVV.

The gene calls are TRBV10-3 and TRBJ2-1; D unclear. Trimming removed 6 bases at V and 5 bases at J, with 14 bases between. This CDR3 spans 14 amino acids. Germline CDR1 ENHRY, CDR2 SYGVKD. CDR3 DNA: TGTGCCATCAGCGCCATTGGTTCGGACAATGAGCAGTTCTTC. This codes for CAISAIGSDNEQFF.

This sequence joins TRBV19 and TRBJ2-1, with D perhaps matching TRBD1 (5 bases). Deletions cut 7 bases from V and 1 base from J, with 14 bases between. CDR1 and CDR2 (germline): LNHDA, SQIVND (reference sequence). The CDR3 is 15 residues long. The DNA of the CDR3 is TGTGCCAGTACCCGGATTGGGGCATCCTACAATGAGCAGTTCTTC. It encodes CASTRIGASYNEQFF.

CDR3 nucleotides: TGTGCCAGCAGCGTAGCGAAGGGGCAGGGGGACACCGGGGAGCTGTTTTTT. Residues: CASSVAKGQGDTGELFF. This chain uses TRBV9 with TRBJ2-2, with TRBD1 identical over 7 bases. This CDR3 comprises 17 residues. V was pared by 0 bases and J by 3 bases, with 8 bases of the junction left unmatched. Germline values: CDR1 SGDLS, CDR2 YYNGEE.

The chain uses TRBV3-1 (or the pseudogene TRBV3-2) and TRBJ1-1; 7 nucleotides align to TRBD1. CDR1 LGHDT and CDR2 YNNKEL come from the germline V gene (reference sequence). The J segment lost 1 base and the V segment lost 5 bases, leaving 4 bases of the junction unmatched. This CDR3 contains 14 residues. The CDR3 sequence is CASSRGQKNTEAFF. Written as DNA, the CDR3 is TGTGCCAGCAGCAGGGGACAGAAGAACACTGAAGCTTTCTTT.

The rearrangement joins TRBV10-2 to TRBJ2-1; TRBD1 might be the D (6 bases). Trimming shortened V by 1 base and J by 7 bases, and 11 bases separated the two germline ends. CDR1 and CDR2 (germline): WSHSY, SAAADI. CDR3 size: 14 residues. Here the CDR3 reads CASSEWGRGNEQFF. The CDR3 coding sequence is TGCGCCAGCAGTGAGTGGGGGCGAGGGAATGAGCAGTTCTTC.

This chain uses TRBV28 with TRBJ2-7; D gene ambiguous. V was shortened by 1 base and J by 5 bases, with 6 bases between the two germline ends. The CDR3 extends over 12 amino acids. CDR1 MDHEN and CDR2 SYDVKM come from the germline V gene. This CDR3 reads CASSLFGDEQYF. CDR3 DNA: TGTGCCAGCAGTTTATTCGGAGACGAGCAGTACTTC.

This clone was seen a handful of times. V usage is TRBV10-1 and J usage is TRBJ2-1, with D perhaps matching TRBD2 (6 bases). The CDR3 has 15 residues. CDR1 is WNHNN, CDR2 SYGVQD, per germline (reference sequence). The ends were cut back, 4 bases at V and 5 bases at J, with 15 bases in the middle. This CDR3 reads CASSGRGKVDNEQFF. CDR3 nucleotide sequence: TGCGCCAGCAGTGGCCGGGGGAAGGTAGACAATGAGCAGTTCTTC.

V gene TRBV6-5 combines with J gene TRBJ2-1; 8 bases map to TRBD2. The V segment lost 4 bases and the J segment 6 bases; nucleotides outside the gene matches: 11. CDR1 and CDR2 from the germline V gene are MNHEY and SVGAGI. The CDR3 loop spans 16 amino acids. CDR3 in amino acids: CASSSEREKAGNEQFF. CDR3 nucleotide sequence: TGTGCCAGCAGTTCGGAGCGGGAGAAAGCGGGCAATGAGCAGTTCTTC.

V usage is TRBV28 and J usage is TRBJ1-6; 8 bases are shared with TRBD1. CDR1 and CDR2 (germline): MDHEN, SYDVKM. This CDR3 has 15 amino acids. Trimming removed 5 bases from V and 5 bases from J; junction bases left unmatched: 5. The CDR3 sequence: CASSSGQGNNSPLHF. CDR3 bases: TGTGCCAGCAGTAGCGGACAGGGAAATAATTCACCCCTCCACTTT.